The table lists the clone carrying this T cell receptor beta chain with many counts. Its antigen is still unknown. The record originates from a study of T cells after yellow fever vaccination. This CDR3 comprises 14 residues. Germline V gene data show CDR1 as DFQATT and CDR2 as SNEGSKA (reference sequence). The J segment lost 8 bases and the V segment lost 3 bases, leaving 8 bases of the junction unmatched. Study-level points and caveats: Sorted repertoires could include abundant contaminating clonotypes from bulk cells. Weaker, the secondary response had a peak occurring faster, on day 5 versus 15.

TCRdb re-called the 5' RACE reads with MiXCR, one entry per CDR3 protein. This table holds around 300,000 distinct CDR3 sequences, 10% to 15% found once. The V call is TRBV20-1, the J call TRBJ2-1; TRBD2 matches 9 bases. This specimen was CD4+ T cells sorted from PBMCs, taken 45 days after the yellow fever booster vaccination. This receptor was identified in a man in his thirties or forties who received the YFV17D yellow fever vaccine. CDR3 sequence (DNA): TGCAGTGCTAGGAAGGCGGGAGGGGTAGATGAGCAGTTCTTC. This encodes CSARKAGGVDEQFF.